Each of the 20 T cell receptor beta chains below was sequenced from the same sample in a study of vaccination and CD4 T cells after COVID-19 (dated by TCRdb to 2021 to 2024). The label giving this sample's treatment or condition can be read as: approximately 11-day PBMC culture with coronavirus spike peptide pools or control peptides (ViraFEST assay). Their recognized antigens are unknown. Libraries were made using PCR. The sequencing machine was an Illumina iSeq 100. TCR sequencing of DNA from cultured CD4+ T cells used the Oncomine TCR Beta short-read assay at the Johns Hopkins FTIC core. TCRdb passed the public sequencing reads through fastp at Q25 and MiXCR, retaining productive beta sequences. Every entry covers one CDR3 protein and lists the most common genes and DNA from its rows. For this sample the table gives roughly 10,000 distinct CDR3 sequences, of which less than 85% were detected only once. Jointly, the top ten make up about 9.8% of the sample.

The material sequenced was CD4+ T cells from blood, cultured in vitro. The origin of the receptors is a human donor who had recovered from COVID-19.

The CDR3 is CASRRIAGGMYEQYF. The CDR3 nucleotides read TGTGCCAGCAGAAGAATAGCGGGAGGGATGTACGAGCAGTACTTC. V is TRBV6-1 and J is TRBJ2-7; 11 bases are a match to TRBD2. J lost 4 bases, V lost 6 bases, and 8 bases had no gene match. Germline CDR1 MNHNS, CDR2 SASEGT. The CDR3 is made up of 15 amino acids.

The genes are TRBV20-1 and TRBJ1-6, with D possibly being TRBD1 (5 bases). This CDR3 comprises 14 residues. Germline CDR1 DFQATT, CDR2 SNEGSKA (reference sequence). V was trimmed by 3 bases and J by 7 bases, leaving 13 bases between them. DNA of the CDR3: TGCAGTGCTAGTCAAGCTTGGGGCAATTCACCCCTCCACTTT. Its translation is CSASQAWGNSPLHF.

With regard to this clonotype: Germline is not matched at one junction end, which may reflect a read error. J is TRBJ2-1 and V is TRBV11-2, with a tentative D call TRBD1 (8 bases). CDR3 length equals 16 residues. Looked up from germline, CDR1 is SGHAT and CDR2 is FQNNGV. The CDR3 sequence is CASNLPGGQGHTEQFF. The CDR3 DNA sequence: TGTGCCAGCAACTTACCGGGAGGACAGGGACATACGGAGCAGTTCTTC.

The rearrangement links TRBV28 to TRBJ1-2; perhaps TRBD1 as D (6 bases). CDR3 size: 16 residues. Germline CDR1 and CDR2: MDHEN and SYDVKM. V lost 2 bases to trimming and J lost 3 bases, with 16 bases between them. The CDR3 here is CASSLSGGRSDYGYTF. CDR3 nucleotide sequence: TGTGCCAGCAGTTTAAGTGGGGGCAGGTCTGACTATGGCTACACCTTC.

The gene calls are TRBV27 and TRBJ2-2, with D unclear. This CDR3 region has 17 residues. V lost 5 bases, J lost 0 bases, and 16 bases lay in between. Germline CDR1 reads MNHEY; CDR2 reads SMNVEV (reference sequence). CDR3 DNA sequence: TGTGCCAGCAGTCCGTGGTTGCGAAGTACGAACACCGGGGAGCTGTTTTTT. This encodes CASSPWLRSTNTGELFF.

The chain is built from TRBV6-5 and TRBJ2-1; 9 bases map to TRBD1. Germline CDR1 reads MNHEY; CDR2 reads SVGAGI. The CDR3 is 18 amino acids. The V and J ends lost 2 bases and 12 bases, in that order; junction bases with no gene match: 20. The CDR3 DNA follows: TGTGCCAGCAGTTACGGGGGAACGCCGGGACAGGGCCCCCGTGGGCAGTTCTTC. Translated, it gives CASSYGGTPGQGPRGQFF.

The rearrangement joins TRBV20-1 to TRBJ1-1; D gene unclear. The V end was cut by 7 bases, the J end by 1 base, with 19 bases between. There are 15 residues in the CDR3. CDR1 DFQATT and CDR2 SNEGSKA come from the germline V gene (reference sequence). CDR3 residues: CSERRSAHTNTEAFF. The CDR3 DNA is TGCAGTGAACGTAGGAGCGCGCACACGAACACTGAAGCTTTCTTT.

The J gene is TRBJ1-5, the V gene TRBV6-5; a possible D gene is TRBD1 (5 bases). The V end was cut by 0 bases, the J end by 7 bases, with 13 bases between. Germline CDR1 reads MNHEY; CDR2 reads SVGAGI. CDR3 size: 15 residues. The CDR3 DNA is TGTGCCAGCAGTTACTCGGGCAGGGCAGGCCAGCCCCAGCATTTT. The encoded protein is CASSYSGRAGQPQHF.

In its sample, this clonotype was seen a few times. The chain recombines TRBV7-8 with TRBJ2-3, with D unclear. V was clipped by 3 bases and J by 5 bases, with 6 bases between them. This CDR3 comprises 12 residues. The germline gives CDR1 SGHVS, CDR2 FQNEAQ. CDR3 DNA: TGTGCCAGCAGCTTGGTTGTAGATACGCAGTATTTT. Translation gives CASSLVVDTQYF.

This clonotype was detected a few times. The chain has TRBV6-1 and TRBJ1-5, with TRBD1 as a possible D gene (5 bases). CDR1 is MNHNS, CDR2 SASEGT, per germline. This CDR3 spans 14 amino acids. V lost 3 bases to trimming and J lost 1 base, with 7 bases between them. The CDR3 DNA sequence: TGTGCCAGCAGTGAGACAGTCAGCAATCAGCCCCAGCATTTT. Protein: CASSETVSNQPQHF.

The chain combines TRBV20-1 with TRBJ2-5; D is undetermined. V was pared by 4 bases and J by 5 bases, with 20 bases between. CDR3 size: 15 residues. CDR1 and CDR2 from the germline V gene are DFQATT and SNEGSKA (reference sequence). The CDR3 sequence: CSAIQQKTFGETQYF. The CDR3 DNA reads TGCAGTGCTATCCAACAGAAGACCTTCGGGGAGACCCAGTACTTC.

This chain links TRBV7-9 with TRBJ2-1, with TRBD1 matching 11 bases. J lost 7 bases, V lost 1 base, and 9 bases had no gene match. The CDR3 runs to 17 residues. Germline V lookup: CDR1 SEHNR, CDR2 FQNEAQ (reference sequence). CDR3 sequence: CASSLVGGQGDPNEQFF. The CDR3 DNA follows: TGTGCCAGCAGCTTAGTGGGGGGACAGGGGGACCCTAATGAGCAGTTCTTC.

The sample holds one count of this clonotype. CDR3 sequence: CASSETGGRNTEAFF. The DNA for the CDR3 is TGCGCCAGCAGTGAGACAGGGGGAAGGAACACTGAAGCTTTCTTT. This chain connects TRBV10-2 to TRBJ1-1; 8 bases agree with TRBD1. The CDR3 loop spans 15 amino acids. CDR1 and CDR2 (germline): WSHSY, SAAADI. V lost 2 bases, J lost 1 base, and 3 bases stayed unmatched.

CDR3 in amino acids: CASSTRDGGEKLFF. Written as DNA, the CDR3 is TGTGCCAGCAGTACCCGGGACGGGGGTGAAAAACTGTTTTTT. V gene TRBV27 combines with J gene TRBJ1-4, with a possible D match to TRBD1 (5 bases). Germline CDR1 MNHEY, CDR2 SMNVEV (reference sequence). The CDR3 runs to 14 residues. Trimming shortened V by 5 bases and J by 7 bases, and 14 bases separated the two germline ends.

V is TRBV20-1 and J is TRBJ1-1; D is undetermined. V was shortened by 6 bases and J by 4 bases, with 9 bases between the two germline ends. Germline-derived CDR1 and CDR2 are DFQATT and SNEGSKA (reference sequence). The CDR3 is 11 amino acids. Here the CDR3 DNA reads TGCAGTGCCACCGAACGCACTGAAGCTTTCTTT. Protein product: CSATERTEAFF.

This sequence joins TRBV6-1 and TRBJ1-5; perhaps TRBD1 as D (5 bases). V shed 7 bases and J shed 0 bases, with 22 bases lying between them. The CDR3 is 18 residues long. Per the germline V gene, CDR1 is MNHNS and CDR2 is SASEGT. CDR3 residues: CASKGARYGDYSNQPQHF. The CDR3 DNA follows: TGTGCCAGCAAAGGGGCCCGATATGGGGATTATAGCAATCAGCCCCAGCATTTT.

V gene TRBV30 combines with J gene TRBJ2-7; TRBD2 agrees at 8 bases. The CDR3 extends over 15 amino acids. Germline CDR1 GTSNPN, CDR2 SVGIG (reference sequence). With V trimmed by 3 bases and J by 6 bases, 13 bases remained unmatched. CDR3 sequence reads: CAWRGLGVGAAEQYF. The CDR3, as DNA: TGTGCCTGGAGGGGACTAGGGGTAGGCGCTGCCGAGCAGTACTTC.

This chain links TRBV15 with TRBJ2-5, with D possibly TRBD1 on 6 matching bases. Between the trimmed V and J ends, which lost 5 bases and 6 bases, there was a span of 19 bases. Germline CDR1 LNHNV, CDR2 YYDKDF (reference sequence). The CDR3 loop spans 15 amino acids. CDR3 in DNA: TGTGCCACCAGCCGTGAGACAGGCCCTGGGAAGACCCAGTACTTC. This sequence encodes CATSRETGPGKTQYF.

The CDR3 protein is CASSSVKKYF. CDR3 DNA sequence: TGTGCCAGTAGTAGCGTGAAGAAGTACTTC. The chain is built from TRBV19 and TRBJ2-7; D is uncertain. Between the trimmed V and J ends, which lost 4 bases and 11 bases, there was a span of 9 bases. Germline V gene lookup returns CDR1 LNHDA and CDR2 SQIVND (reference sequence). CDR3 size: 10 residues.

The chain uses TRBV20-1 and TRBJ1-1; 8 bases agree with TRBD1. Looked up from germline, CDR1 is DFQATT and CDR2 is SNEGSKA (reference sequence). V lost 5 bases to trimming and J lost 1 base; unmatched junction nucleotides: 6. The CDR3 spans 14 residues. The CDR3 DNA sequence: TGCAGTGCTCAGACAGGGGCGACGAACACTGAAGCTTTCTTT. Translated, it gives CSAQTGATNTEAFF.